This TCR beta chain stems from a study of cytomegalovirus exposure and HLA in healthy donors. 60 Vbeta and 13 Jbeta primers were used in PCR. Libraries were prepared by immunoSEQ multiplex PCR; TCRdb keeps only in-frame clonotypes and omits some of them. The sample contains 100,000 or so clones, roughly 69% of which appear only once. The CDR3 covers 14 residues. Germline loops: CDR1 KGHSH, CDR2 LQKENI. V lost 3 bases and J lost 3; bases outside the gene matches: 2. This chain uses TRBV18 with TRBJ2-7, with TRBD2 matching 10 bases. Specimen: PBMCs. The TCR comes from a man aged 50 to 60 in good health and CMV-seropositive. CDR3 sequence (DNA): TGTGCCAGCTCACCCGGGACTAGCGTCTACGAGCAGTACTTC. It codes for CASSPGTSVYEQYF.